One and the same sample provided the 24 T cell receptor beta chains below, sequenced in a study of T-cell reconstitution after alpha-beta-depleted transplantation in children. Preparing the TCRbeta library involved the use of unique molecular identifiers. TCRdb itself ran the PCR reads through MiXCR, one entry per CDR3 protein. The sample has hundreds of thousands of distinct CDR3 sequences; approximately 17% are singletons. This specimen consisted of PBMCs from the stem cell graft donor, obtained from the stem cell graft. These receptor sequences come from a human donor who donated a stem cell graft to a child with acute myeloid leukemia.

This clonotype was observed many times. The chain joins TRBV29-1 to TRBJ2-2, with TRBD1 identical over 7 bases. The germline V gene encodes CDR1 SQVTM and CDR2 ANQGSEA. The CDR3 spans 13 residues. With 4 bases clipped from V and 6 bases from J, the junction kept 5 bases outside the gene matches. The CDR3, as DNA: TGCAGCGTTGGGGACAGAAGTCCCGGGGAGCTGTTTTTT. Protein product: CSVGDRSPGELFF.

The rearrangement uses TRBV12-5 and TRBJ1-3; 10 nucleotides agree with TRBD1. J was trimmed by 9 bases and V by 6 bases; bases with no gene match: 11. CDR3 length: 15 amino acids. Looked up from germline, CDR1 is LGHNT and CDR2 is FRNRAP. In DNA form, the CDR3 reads TGTGCTAGTGGCCAACCGGGACAGGGGTTAACCACCATATATTTT. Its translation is CASGQPGQGLTTIYF. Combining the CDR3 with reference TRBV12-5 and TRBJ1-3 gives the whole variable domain DARVTQTPRHKVTEMGQEVTMRCQPILGHNTVFWYRQTMMQGLELLAYFRNRAPLDDSGMPKDRFSAEMPDATLATLKIQPSEPRDSAVYFCASGQPGQGLTTIYFGEGSWLTVV.

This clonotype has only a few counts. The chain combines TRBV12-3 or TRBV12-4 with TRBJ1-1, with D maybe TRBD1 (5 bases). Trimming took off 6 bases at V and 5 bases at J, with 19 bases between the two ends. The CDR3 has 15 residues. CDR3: CASSFRPGGGTEAFF. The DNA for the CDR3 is TGTGCCAGCAGCTTCAGACCCGGGGGAGGGACTGAAGCTTTCTTT.

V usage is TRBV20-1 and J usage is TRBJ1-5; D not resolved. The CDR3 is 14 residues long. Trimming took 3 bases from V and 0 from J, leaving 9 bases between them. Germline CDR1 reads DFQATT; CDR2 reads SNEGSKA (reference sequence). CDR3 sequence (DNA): TGCAGTGCTAGGGTGGGGTATAGCAATCAGCCCCAGCATTTT. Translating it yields CSARVGYSNQPQHF.

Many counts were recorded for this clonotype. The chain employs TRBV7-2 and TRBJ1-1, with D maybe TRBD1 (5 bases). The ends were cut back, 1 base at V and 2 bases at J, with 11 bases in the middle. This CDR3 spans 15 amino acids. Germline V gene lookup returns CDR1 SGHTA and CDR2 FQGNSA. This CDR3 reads CASSLVGTTNTEAFF. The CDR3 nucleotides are TGTGCCAGCAGCTTAGTTGGGACCACCAACACTGAAGCTTTCTTT. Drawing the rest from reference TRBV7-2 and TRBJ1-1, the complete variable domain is GAGVSQSPSNKVTEKGKDVELRCDPISGHTALYWYRQSLGQGLEFLIYFQGNSAPDKSGLPSDRFSAERTGGSVSTLTIQRTQQEDSAVYLCASSLVGTTNTEAFFGQGTRLTVV.

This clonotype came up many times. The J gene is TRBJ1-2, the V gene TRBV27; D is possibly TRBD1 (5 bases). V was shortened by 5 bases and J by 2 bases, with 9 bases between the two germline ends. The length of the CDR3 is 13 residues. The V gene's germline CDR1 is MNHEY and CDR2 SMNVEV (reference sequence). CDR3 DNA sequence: TGTGCCAGCAGTGGATGGGACAACTATGGCTACACCTTC. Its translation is CASSGWDNYGYTF.

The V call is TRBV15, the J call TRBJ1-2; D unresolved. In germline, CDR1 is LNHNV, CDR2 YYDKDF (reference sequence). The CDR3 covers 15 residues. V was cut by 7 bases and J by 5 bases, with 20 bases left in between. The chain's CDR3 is CATNRDRGMGYGYTF. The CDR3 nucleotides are TGTGCCACCAACCGAGATCGGGGAATGGGTTATGGCTACACCTTC.

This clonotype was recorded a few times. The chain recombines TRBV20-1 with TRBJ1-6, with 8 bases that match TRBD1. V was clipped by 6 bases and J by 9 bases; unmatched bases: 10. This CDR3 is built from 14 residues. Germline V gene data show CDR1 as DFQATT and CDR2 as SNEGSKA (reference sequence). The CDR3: CSARNTGGSSPLHF. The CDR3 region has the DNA TGCAGTGCGAGAAATACAGGGGGGAGTTCACCCCTCCACTTT.

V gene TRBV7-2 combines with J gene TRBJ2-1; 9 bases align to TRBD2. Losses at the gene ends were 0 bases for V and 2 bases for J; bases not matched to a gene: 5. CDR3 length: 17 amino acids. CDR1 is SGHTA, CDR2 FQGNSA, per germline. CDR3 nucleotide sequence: TGTGCCAGCAGCTTAGCAGGGCGGGGGGGCCCCTACAATGAGCAGTTCTTC. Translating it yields CASSLAGRGGPYNEQFF.

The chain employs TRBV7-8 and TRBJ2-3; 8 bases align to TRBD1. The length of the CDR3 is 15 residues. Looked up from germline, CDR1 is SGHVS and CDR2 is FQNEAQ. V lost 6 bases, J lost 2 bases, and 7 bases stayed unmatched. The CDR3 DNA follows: TGTGCCAGCAGTTTCGCAGGGGGCAACACAGATACGCAGTATTTT. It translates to CASSFAGGNTDTQYF. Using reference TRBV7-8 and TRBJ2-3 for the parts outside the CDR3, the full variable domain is GAGVSQSPRYKVAKRGQDVALRCDPISGHVSLFWYQQALGQGPEFLTYFQNEAQLDKSGLPSDRFFAERPEGSVSTLKIQRTQQEDSAVYLCASSFAGGNTDTQYFGPGTRLTVL.

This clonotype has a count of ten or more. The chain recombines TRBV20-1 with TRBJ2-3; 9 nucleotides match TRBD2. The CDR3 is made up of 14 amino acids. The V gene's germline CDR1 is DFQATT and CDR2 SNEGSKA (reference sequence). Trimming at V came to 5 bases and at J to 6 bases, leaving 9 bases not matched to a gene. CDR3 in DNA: TGCAGTGCTGGAAGCGGGGGGCCGGGGGATACGCAGTATTTT. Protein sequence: CSAGSGGPGDTQYF.

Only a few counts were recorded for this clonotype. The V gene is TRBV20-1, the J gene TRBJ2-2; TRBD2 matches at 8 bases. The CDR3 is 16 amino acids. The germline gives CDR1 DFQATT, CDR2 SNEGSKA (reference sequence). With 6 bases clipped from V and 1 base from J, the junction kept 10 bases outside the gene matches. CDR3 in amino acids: CSAGGGGPLNTGELFF. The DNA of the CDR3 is TGCAGTGCAGGAGGCGGGGGGCCCCTGAACACCGGGGAGCTGTTTTTT.

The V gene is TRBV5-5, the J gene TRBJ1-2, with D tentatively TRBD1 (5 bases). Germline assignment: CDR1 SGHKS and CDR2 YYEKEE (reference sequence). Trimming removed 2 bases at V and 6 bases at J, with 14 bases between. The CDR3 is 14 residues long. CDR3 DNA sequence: TGTGCCAGCAGCTTCGACAGAGGGGAGGATGGCTACACCTTC. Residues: CASSFDRGEDGYTF.

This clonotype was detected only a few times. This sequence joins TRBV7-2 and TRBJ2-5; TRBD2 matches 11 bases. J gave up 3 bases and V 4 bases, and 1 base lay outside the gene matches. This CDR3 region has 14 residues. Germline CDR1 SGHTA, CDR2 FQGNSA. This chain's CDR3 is CASSWGLAEETQYF. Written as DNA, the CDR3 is TGTGCCAGCAGCTGGGGACTAGCGGAAGAGACCCAGTACTTC.

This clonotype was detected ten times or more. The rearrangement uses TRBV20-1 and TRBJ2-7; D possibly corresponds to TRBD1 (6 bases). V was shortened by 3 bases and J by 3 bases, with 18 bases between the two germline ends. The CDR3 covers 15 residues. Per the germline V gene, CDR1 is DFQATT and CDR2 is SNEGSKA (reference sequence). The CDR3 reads CSASLRTSGVYEQYF. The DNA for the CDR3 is TGCAGTGCTAGTCTCCGGACCTCAGGGGTCTACGAGCAGTACTTC.

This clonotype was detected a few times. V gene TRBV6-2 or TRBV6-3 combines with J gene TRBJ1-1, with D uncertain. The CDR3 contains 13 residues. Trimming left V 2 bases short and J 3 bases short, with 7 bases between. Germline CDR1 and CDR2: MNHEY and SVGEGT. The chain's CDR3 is CASSYPSDTEAFF. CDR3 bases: TGTGCCAGCAGTTACCCCTCGGACACTGAAGCTTTCTTT.

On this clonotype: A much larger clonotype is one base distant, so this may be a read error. CDR3 coding DNA: TGCAGTGCTAGTGGAGCTAATGAAAACCTGTTTTTT. Amino acid sequence: CSASGANENLFF. The V and J genes are TRBV20-1 and TRBJ1-4; no clear D gene. Germline values: CDR1 DFQATT, CDR2 SNEGSKA (reference sequence). The CDR3 totals 12 residues.

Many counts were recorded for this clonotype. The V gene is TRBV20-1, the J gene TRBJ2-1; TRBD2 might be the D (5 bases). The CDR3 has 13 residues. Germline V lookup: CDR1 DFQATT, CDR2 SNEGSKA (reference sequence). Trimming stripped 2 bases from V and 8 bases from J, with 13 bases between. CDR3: CSARLNREYEQFF. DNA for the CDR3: TGCAGTGCTAGACTCAATAGGGAGTATGAGCAGTTCTTC.

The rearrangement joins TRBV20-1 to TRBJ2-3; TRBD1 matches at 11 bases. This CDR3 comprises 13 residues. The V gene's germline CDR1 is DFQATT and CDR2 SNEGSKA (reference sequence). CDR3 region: CSGDRGGTDTQYF. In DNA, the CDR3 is TGCAGCGGGGACAGGGGGGGGACAGATACGCAGTATTTT.

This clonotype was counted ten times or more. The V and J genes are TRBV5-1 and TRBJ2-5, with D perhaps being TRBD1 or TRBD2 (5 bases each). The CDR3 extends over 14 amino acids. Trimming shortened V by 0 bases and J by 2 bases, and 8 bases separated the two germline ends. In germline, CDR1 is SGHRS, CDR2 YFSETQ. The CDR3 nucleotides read TGCGCCAGCAGCTTGGTGGGGGATCAAGAGACCCAGTACTTC. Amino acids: CASSLVGDQETQYF.

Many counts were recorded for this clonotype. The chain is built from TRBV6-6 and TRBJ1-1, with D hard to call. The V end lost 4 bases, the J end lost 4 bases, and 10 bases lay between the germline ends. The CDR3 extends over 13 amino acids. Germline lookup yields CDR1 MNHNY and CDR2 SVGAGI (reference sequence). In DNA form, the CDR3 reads TGTGCCAGCAGTTCAGATGCCGCCACTGAAGCTTTCTTT. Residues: CASSSDAATEAFF.

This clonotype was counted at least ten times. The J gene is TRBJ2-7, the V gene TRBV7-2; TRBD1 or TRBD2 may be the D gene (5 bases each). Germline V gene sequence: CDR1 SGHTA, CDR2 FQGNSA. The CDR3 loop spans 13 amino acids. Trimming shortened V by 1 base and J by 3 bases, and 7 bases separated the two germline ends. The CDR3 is CASSLVRGYEQYF. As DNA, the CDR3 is TGTGCCAGCAGCTTAGTGAGGGGCTACGAGCAGTACTTC.

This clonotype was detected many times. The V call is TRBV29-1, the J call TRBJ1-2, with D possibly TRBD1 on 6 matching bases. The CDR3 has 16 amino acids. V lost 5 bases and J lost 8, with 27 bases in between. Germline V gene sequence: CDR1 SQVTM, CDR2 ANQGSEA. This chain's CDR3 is CSVTPGQLVPLWGYTF. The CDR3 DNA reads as TGCAGCGTTACCCCGGGACAACTCGTCCCTCTATGGGGCTACACCTTC.

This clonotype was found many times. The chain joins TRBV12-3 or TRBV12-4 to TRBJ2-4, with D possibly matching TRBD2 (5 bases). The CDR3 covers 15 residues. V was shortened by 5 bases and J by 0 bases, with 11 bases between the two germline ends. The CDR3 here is CASSRAGGAKNIQYF. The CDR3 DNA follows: TGTGCCAGCAGTCGAGCTGGAGGAGCCAAAAACATTCAGTACTTC.